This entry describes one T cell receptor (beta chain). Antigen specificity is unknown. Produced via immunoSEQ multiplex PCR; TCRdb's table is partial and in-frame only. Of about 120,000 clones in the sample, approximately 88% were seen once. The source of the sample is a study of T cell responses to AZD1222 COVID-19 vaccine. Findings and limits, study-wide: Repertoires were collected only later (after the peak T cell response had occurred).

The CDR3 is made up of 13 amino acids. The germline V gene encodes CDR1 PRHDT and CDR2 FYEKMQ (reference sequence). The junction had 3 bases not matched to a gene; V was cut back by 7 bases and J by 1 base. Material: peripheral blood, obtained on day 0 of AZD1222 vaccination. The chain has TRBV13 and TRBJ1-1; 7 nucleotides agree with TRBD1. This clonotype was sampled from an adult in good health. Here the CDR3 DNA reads TGTGCCAGCAAGGGACAGCAGAACACTGAAGCTTTCTTT. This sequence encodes CASKGQQNTEAFF.